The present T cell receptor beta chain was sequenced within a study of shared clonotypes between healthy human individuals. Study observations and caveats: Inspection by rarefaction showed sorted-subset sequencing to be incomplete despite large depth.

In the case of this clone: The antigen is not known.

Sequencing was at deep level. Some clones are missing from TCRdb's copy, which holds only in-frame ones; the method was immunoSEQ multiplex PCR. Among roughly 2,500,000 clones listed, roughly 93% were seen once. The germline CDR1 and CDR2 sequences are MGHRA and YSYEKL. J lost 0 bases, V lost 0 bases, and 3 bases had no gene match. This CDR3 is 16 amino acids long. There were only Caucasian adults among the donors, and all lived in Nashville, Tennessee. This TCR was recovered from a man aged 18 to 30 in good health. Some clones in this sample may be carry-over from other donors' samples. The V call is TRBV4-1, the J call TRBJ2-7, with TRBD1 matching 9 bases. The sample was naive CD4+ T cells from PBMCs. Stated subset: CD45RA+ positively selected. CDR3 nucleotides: TGCGCCAGCAGCCAAGATCCACAGGGGGCCTCCTACGAGCAGTACTTC. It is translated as CASSQDPQGASYEQYF.